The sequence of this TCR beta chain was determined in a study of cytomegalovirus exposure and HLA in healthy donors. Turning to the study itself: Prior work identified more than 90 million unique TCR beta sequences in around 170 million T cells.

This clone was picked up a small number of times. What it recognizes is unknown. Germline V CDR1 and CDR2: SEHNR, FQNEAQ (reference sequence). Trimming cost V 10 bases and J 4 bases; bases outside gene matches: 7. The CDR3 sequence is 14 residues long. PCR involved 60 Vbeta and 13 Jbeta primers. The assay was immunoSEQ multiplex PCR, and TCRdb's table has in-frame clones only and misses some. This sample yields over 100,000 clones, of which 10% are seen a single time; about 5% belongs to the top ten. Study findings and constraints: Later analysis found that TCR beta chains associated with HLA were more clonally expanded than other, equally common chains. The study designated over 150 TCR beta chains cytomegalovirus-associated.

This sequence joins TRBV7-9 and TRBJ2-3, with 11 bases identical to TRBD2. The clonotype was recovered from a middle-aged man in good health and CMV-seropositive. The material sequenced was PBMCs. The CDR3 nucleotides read TGTGCCACCGCAGTAGCGGGAGGGTCAGATACGCAGTATTTT. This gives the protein CATAVAGGSDTQYF.